The 19 T cell receptor beta chains given below trace back to one sample, sequenced in a study of T cell repertoires in cytomegalovirus infection. TCRdb passed the reads through MiXCR, listing each CDR3 protein once. Of approximately 630,000 distinct CDR3 sequences listed, more than 20% are singletons. Specimen: CD8+ T cells from PBMCs. Every receptor here comes from a human donor in good health (CMV status not recorded). Some clones in this sample may be carry-over from other donors' samples.

This clonotype was observed a handful of times. The chain combines TRBV5-6 with TRBJ1-5; D is undetermined. Trimming left V 4 bases short and J 2 bases short, with 13 bases between. This CDR3 spans 15 amino acids. From germline, CDR1 is SGHDT and CDR2 YYEEEE. CDR3 sequence (DNA): TGTGCCAGCAGCCCGTGGATGTATGGCAATCAGCCCCAGCATTTT. The encoded protein is CASSPWMYGNQPQHF.

The rearrangement links TRBV20-1 to TRBJ1-2, with D possibly being TRBD1 (5 bases). This CDR3 spans 12 amino acids. V was shortened by 2 bases and J by 3 bases, with 7 bases between the two germline ends. Germline V gene data show CDR1 as DFQATT and CDR2 as SNEGSKA (reference sequence). DNA for the CDR3: TGCAGTGCTAGAAAAGGGGACTATGGCTACACCTTC. Its translation is CSARKGDYGYTF.

This clonotype was observed a handful of times. V is TRBV19 and J is TRBJ1-1, with D possibly matching TRBD1 (5 bases). CDR3 size: 15 residues. CDR1 is LNHDA and CDR2 is SQIVND in the germline V gene (reference sequence). V was trimmed by 5 bases and J by 6 bases, leaving 19 bases between them. CDR3 region: CASSPNPGEVAEAFF. The DNA of the CDR3 is TGTGCCAGTAGTCCCAACCCGGGGGAGGTTGCTGAAGCTTTCTTT.

Ten or more counts support this clonotype. This chain uses TRBV6-1 with TRBJ2-1; 14 bases match TRBD2. The V gene end was trimmed by 6 bases and the J gene end by 5 bases; junction bases not matched to a gene: 9. In germline, CDR1 is MNHNS, CDR2 SASEGT. CDR3 length: 17 residues. In DNA form, the CDR3 reads TGTGCCAGCAGCTTCTGGACTAGCGGGGGGCAAAACAATGAGCAGTTCTTC. Amino acid sequence: CASSFWTSGGQNNEQFF.

This clonotype was counted a few times. The chain employs TRBV24-1 and TRBJ2-2; D is unresolved. V gave up 3 bases and J gave up 0 bases, with 4 bases separating them. The CDR3 runs 14 residues. Germline V gene lookup returns CDR1 KGHDR and CDR2 SFDVKD. CDR3 in DNA: TGTGCCACCAGTGATCTGACGAACACCGGGGAGCTGTTTTTT. It is translated as CATSDLTNTGELFF.

The gene calls are TRBV7-9 and TRBJ2-1, with 9 bases aligning to TRBD1. Per germline, CDR1 SEHNR and CDR2 FQNEAQ (reference sequence). The V segment lost 7 bases and the J segment 8 bases; nucleotides outside the gene matches: 12. The CDR3 extends over 15 amino acids. In nucleotides, the CDR3 is TGTGCCAGCACCTTGATGGGGACAGGGAACTATGAGCAGTTCTTC. Amino acid sequence: CASTLMGTGNYEQFF.

This clonotype was seen a handful of times. J is TRBJ2-5 and V is TRBV20-1; D uncertain. Germline V gives CDR1 DFQATT, CDR2 SNEGSKA (reference sequence). Deletions cut 2 bases from V and 1 base from J, with 17 bases between. The CDR3 has 16 residues. As DNA, the CDR3 is TGCAGTGCTAGACCCCGATCCGAACCCTTCCAAGAGACCCAGTACTTC. Translation: CSARPRSEPFQETQYF.

V is TRBV6-6 and J is TRBJ2-7; 9 bases agree with TRBD2. V lost 0 bases to trimming and J lost 3 bases; unmatched junction nucleotides: 6. The CDR3 has 16 amino acids. Germline V gives CDR1 MNHNY, CDR2 SVGAGI (reference sequence). Here the CDR3 reads CASSYSLAGLNYEQYV. As DNA, the CDR3 is TGTGCCAGCAGTTACTCTCTAGCGGGGCTAAACTACGAGCAGTACGTC.

This chain connects TRBV20-1 to TRBJ1-2, with TRBD1 identical over 7 bases. The V segment lost 2 bases and the J segment 3 bases; nucleotides outside the gene matches: 6. This CDR3 spans 14 amino acids. Germline V lookup: CDR1 DFQATT, CDR2 SNEGSKA (reference sequence). DNA of the CDR3: TGCAGTGCTAGACTGACAGGGCTGGACTATGGCTACACCTTC. Translation: CSARLTGLDYGYTF.

CDR3 sequence: CSAPGLSSYEQYF. The CDR3 bases are TGCAGTGCTCCGGGACTGTCCTCCTACGAGCAGTACTTC. This sequence joins TRBV20-1 and TRBJ2-7; D is possibly TRBD2 (6 bases). Germline-derived CDR1 and CDR2 are DFQATT and SNEGSKA (reference sequence). This CDR3 is built from 13 residues. V shed 5 bases and J shed 0 bases, with 11 bases lying between them.

The chain combines TRBV28 with TRBJ2-7; D possibly corresponds to TRBD1 (6 bases). Germline CDR1 reads MDHEN; CDR2 reads SYDVKM. V lost 2 bases and J lost 1, with 9 bases in between. This CDR3 contains 14 residues. The CDR3 DNA reads as TGTGCCAGCAGTTTAAGGGGGTATTCCTACGAGCAGTACGTC. Its translation: CASSLRGYSYEQYV.

The V and J genes are TRBV6-4 and TRBJ2-1, with D perhaps matching TRBD1 (5 bases). The V end was cut by 6 bases, the J end by 3 bases, with 15 bases between. Germline lookup yields CDR1 MRHNA and CDR2 SNTAGT. The CDR3 consists of 15 residues. The CDR3 bases are TGTGCCAGCAGAGAGAGAGACAGTTTCTACAATGAGCAGTTCTTC. Amino acid sequence: CASRERDSFYNEQFF.

V is TRBV18 and J is TRBJ1-1; the match to TRBD1 covers 8 bases. The CDR3 sequence is 16 residues long. CDR1 is KGHSH, CDR2 LQKENI, per germline. The V segment lost 0 bases and the J segment 3 bases; nucleotides outside the gene matches: 6. Written as DNA, the CDR3 is TGTGCCAGCTCACCACCCGGACAGGGAAGGGACACTGAAGCTTTCTTT. It codes for CASSPPGQGRDTEAFF.

Ten or more counts support this clonotype. V is TRBV19 and J is TRBJ1-2; 8 nucleotides line up with TRBD1. Germline trimming cut 10 bases from V and 4 bases from J; bases unmatched to any gene: 8. The CDR3 runs 13 residues. Germline V lookup: CDR1 LNHDA, CDR2 SQIVND (reference sequence). Written as DNA, the CDR3 is TGTGCCACCGACCCAGGGGGCGTCTATGGCTACACCTTC. This codes for CATDPGGVYGYTF.

Points on this clonotype: A read error may be the cause here, since a much bigger clone is one base away. V and J are TRBV7-6 and TRBJ2-1; either TRBD1 or TRBD2 may supply D (7 bases each). Trimming stripped 3 bases from V and 6 bases from J, with 12 bases between. This CDR3 is built from 14 residues. Germline CDR1 reads SGHVS; CDR2 reads FNYEAQ. The CDR3 DNA follows: TGTGCCAGCAGCTTTCGGGGGGACAGCAATGAGCAGTTCTTC. Translating gives CASSFRGDSNEQFF.

This clonotype has only a few counts. CDR3 DNA: TGTGCCATCAGCGAGGGGGTAAGGGGCAATGAGCAGTTCTTC. Protein product: CAISEGVRGNEQFF. The V and J genes are TRBV10-3 and TRBJ2-1; tentative D call: TRBD1 (6 bases). The V end lost 6 bases, the J end lost 6 bases, and 15 bases lay between the germline ends. CDR1 is ENHRY, CDR2 SYGVKD, per germline. This CDR3 is 14 amino acids long.

As for this clonotype: The CDR3 end shows no conserved phenylalanine or tryptophan, and so a read error is likely. This chain connects TRBV20-1 to TRBJ2-3; 11 bases are a match to TRBD2. Unmatched junction bases numbered 7, after V lost 3 bases and J lost 2 bases. Per the germline V gene, CDR1 is DFQATT and CDR2 is SNEGSKA (reference sequence). The CDR3 runs 16 residues. In DNA form, the CDR3 reads TGCAGTGCTAGGCTAGCGGGGGGATCAACCACAGATACGCAGTATATT. Translation: CSARLAGGSTTDTQYI.

There are a few counts of this clonotype. J is TRBJ1-4 and V is TRBV2, with D uncertain. Trimming shortened V by 6 bases and J by 9 bases, and 20 bases separated the two germline ends. This CDR3 is 15 amino acids long. Germline V gives CDR1 SNHLY, CDR2 FYNNEI. In nucleotides, the CDR3 is TGTGCCAGCAGCAGATTGAACAGCGTTAGGAAAAAACTGTTTTTT. Translating it yields CASSRLNSVRKKLFF.

As concerns this clonotype: Given a much more abundant clone one base away, this may be a read error. The chain uses TRBV7-6 and TRBJ2-1; no definite D call. The CDR3 runs 14 residues. Germline CDR1 SGHVS, CDR2 FNYEAQ. Here the CDR3 DNA reads TGTGTCACCTCGGAGACCGGCCCCTACAATGAGCAGTTCTTC. It translates to CVTSETGPYNEQFF.